The next 22 T cell receptor beta chains were all read from a single sample in a study of T cell repertoires in cytomegalovirus infection. TCRdb re-called the reads through MiXCR, storing one row per CDR3 protein. The sample consists of 510,000 or so distinct CDR3 sequences, 26% of them appearing once. Sequencing input: PBMCs. All receptors derive from a human donor in good health (CMV status not recorded). Some clones in this sample may be carry-over from other donors' samples.

This clonotype has at least ten counts. This chain links TRBV7-6 with TRBJ2-3; no firm D call. This CDR3 has 12 amino acids. V was trimmed by 5 bases and J by 4 bases, leaving 7 bases between them. Germline V gene sequence: CDR1 SGHVS, CDR2 FNYEAQ. The CDR3 here is CASSLISDTQYF. DNA of the CDR3: TGTGCCAGCAGCCTAATATCAGATACGCAGTATTTT.

A remark on this clonotype: The junction departs from the called germline gene at one end, perhaps through a read error. The V call is TRBV27, the J call TRBJ2-5; D might be TRBD1 (5 bases). The germline V gene encodes CDR1 MNHEY and CDR2 SMNVEV (reference sequence). This CDR3 has 13 residues. The CDR3 DNA reads as TGTGCCAACAGTTTGGGCAGGGTTGAGACCCAGTACTTC. The encoded protein is CANSLGRVETQYF.

This chain joins TRBV6-2 or TRBV6-3 and TRBJ2-1, with D perhaps TRBD1 or TRBD2 (5 bases each). Trimming pared 5 bases from V and 2 bases from J, leaving 10 bases between. The CDR3 runs 14 residues. Germline values: CDR1 MNHEY, CDR2 SVGEGT. The CDR3 nucleotides read TGTGCCAGCAGTAGGGACCCCACCTACAATGAGCAGTTCTTC. This gives the protein CASSRDPTYNEQFF.

The chain couples TRBV19 to TRBJ2-7; a weak D match, TRBD1 (6 bases). Germline values: CDR1 LNHDA, CDR2 SQIVND (reference sequence). The CDR3 has 14 residues. Trimming took 2 bases from V and 2 from J, leaving 10 bases between them. In DNA form, the CDR3 reads TGTGCCAGTAGTATATCGGCAGGGGCCTACGAGCAGTACTTC. Its translation: CASSISAGAYEQYF.

In this sample, this clonotype turned up a few times. The V gene is TRBV19, the J gene TRBJ1-5; TRBD1 might be the D (5 bases). The germline V and J ends were trimmed by 6 bases and 5 bases, with 14 bases remaining between them. Germline CDR1 is LNHDA and CDR2 is SQIVND (reference sequence). CDR3 size: 14 residues. The CDR3 loop is CASSPGSGHQPQHF. The DNA for the CDR3 is TGTGCCAGTAGCCCGGGCTCGGGACATCAGCCCCAGCATTTT. Based on the CDR3 plus reference TRBV19 and TRBJ1-5, the full variable domain is DGGITQSPKYLFRKEGQNVTLSCEQNLNHDAMYWYRQDPGQGLRLIYYSQIVNDFQKGDIAEGYSVSREKKESFPLTVTSAQKNPTAFYLCASSPGSGHQPQHFGDGTRLSIL.

V is TRBV12-5 and J is TRBJ2-1, with 9 bases that match TRBD2. The CDR3 consists of 18 residues. Germline trimming cut 0 bases from V and 7 bases from J; bases unmatched to any gene: 13. Per the germline V gene, CDR1 is LGHNT and CDR2 is FRNRAP. Here the CDR3 reads CASGLVLGGRAIKNEQFF. The CDR3 DNA is TGTGCTAGTGGTTTGGTACTGGGCGGGAGGGCCATAAAAAATGAGCAGTTCTTC.

The J gene is TRBJ2-1, the V gene TRBV20-1, with unresolved D. With 3 bases removed from V and 0 bases from J, the gap between germline ends came to 15 bases. Germline values: CDR1 DFQATT, CDR2 SNEGSKA (reference sequence). The CDR3 runs to 16 residues. The CDR3 loop is CSASRYSAGSYNEQFF. CDR3 in DNA: TGCAGTGCTAGCCGATACTCCGCCGGCTCCTACAATGAGCAGTTCTTC.

This clonotype was detected only a few times. This chain uses TRBV12-3 or TRBV12-4 with TRBJ1-5; D remains ambiguous. The CDR3 contains 12 residues. V was cut by 6 bases and J by 8 bases, with 11 bases left in between. The CDR3 coding sequence is TGTGCCAGCAGGGAAGAATTTAAGCCCCAGCATTTT. It encodes CASREEFKPQHF.

This clonotype was seen repeatedly, ten times or more. The CDR3, as DNA: TGTGCCATCAGGAAGGCAGAACAAGAGACCCAGTACTTC. It encodes CAIRKAEQETQYF. V and J are TRBV10-3 and TRBJ2-5, with D hard to call. In germline, CDR1 is ENHRY, CDR2 SYGVKD. V was shortened by 6 bases and J by 2 bases, with 10 bases between the two germline ends. The CDR3 loop spans 13 amino acids.

In DNA, the CDR3 is TGTGCCAGCAGTCATTCTTGGACTAGCGGGAGATCAGGGGCCAACGTCCTGACTTTC. As protein: CASSHSWTSGRSGANVLTF. The chain couples TRBV7-3 to TRBJ2-6; TRBD2 agrees at 13 bases. Germline CDR1 reads SGHTA; CDR2 reads FQGTGA. The CDR3 consists of 19 residues. The J segment lost 4 bases and the V segment lost 6 bases, leaving 12 bases of the junction unmatched. The variable domain in full, completed from reference TRBV7-3 and TRBJ2-6, reads GAGVSQTPSNKVTEKGKYVELRCDPISGHTALYWYRQSLGQGPEFLIYFQGTGAADDSGLPNDRFFAVRPEGSVSTLKIQRTERGDSAVYLCASSHSWTSGRSGANVLTFGAGSRLTVL.

This clonotype was seen ten or more times. The chain has TRBV7-8 and TRBJ2-3; 8 bases are a match to TRBD1. The CDR3 extends over 16 amino acids. Germline V gene sequence: CDR1 SGHVS, CDR2 FQNEAQ. V trimming: 5 bases; J trimming: 0 bases; junction bases outside the gene matches: 7. CDR3 DNA sequence: TGTGCCAGCAGCCTAGACCGGGACAGGAGCACAGATACGCAGTATTTT. Protein product: CASSLDRDRSTDTQYF.

V gene TRBV7-8 combines with J gene TRBJ2-7; D possibly matches TRBD1 or TRBD2 (7 bases each). The germline gives CDR1 SGHVS, CDR2 FQNEAQ. This CDR3 is 15 amino acids long. V was cut by 5 bases and J by 6 bases, with 20 bases left in between. The CDR3 reads CASSQEGAAGAEQYF. The CDR3 bases are TGTGCCAGCAGCCAAGAGGGGGCGGCGGGAGCCGAGCAGTACTTC. Looking up the rest from reference TRBV7-8 and TRBJ2-7 gives the full variable domain: GAGVSQSPRYKVAKRGQDVALRCDPISGHVSLFWYQQALGQGPEFLTYFQNEAQLDKSGLPSDRFFAERPEGSVSTLKIQRTQQEDSAVYLCASSQEGAAGAEQYFGPGTRLTVT.

DNA for the CDR3: TGTGCCAGCAGTTCCTTAGCGGAAGAGACCCAGTACTTC. Protein sequence: CASSSLAEETQYF. The gene calls are TRBV12-3 or TRBV12-4 and TRBJ2-5; maybe TRBD2 (6 bases). V shed 4 bases and J shed 3 bases, with 9 bases lying between them. The length of the CDR3 is 13 residues.

This clonotype was picked up a small number of times. The gene calls are TRBV7-6 and TRBJ1-1; D is unclear. Trimming pared 0 bases from V and 0 bases from J, leaving 5 bases between. CDR3 length: 14 amino acids. Germline V gene sequence: CDR1 SGHVS, CDR2 FNYEAQ. This CDR3 reads CASSLATMNTEAFF. CDR3 nucleotides: TGTGCCAGCAGCTTAGCGACAATGAACACTGAAGCTTTCTTT.

A few counts support this clonotype. V and J are TRBV5-1 and TRBJ2-3; 9 bases are a match to TRBD2. In germline, CDR1 is SGHRS, CDR2 YFSETQ. The CDR3 extends over 16 amino acids. V dropped 1 base and J dropped 5; count of bases not matched to a gene: 8. CDR3 DNA: TGCGCCAGCAGCTTGCAAGGTAGCGGGAGAGGAGATACGCAGTATTTT. Translating gives CASSLQGSGRGDTQYF.

The chain employs TRBV3-1 and TRBJ2-3, with TRBD2 matching 8 bases. J lost 2 bases, V lost 1 base, and 14 bases had no gene match. The CDR3 is made up of 19 amino acids. Germline CDR1 and CDR2: LGHDT and YNNKEL (reference sequence). This CDR3 is CASSQGRFLAGGYTDTQYF. The DNA for the CDR3 is TGTGCCAGCAGCCAAGGTCGATTTTTGGCGGGAGGTTACACAGATACGCAGTATTTT.

This clonotype was found many times. The DNA of the CDR3 is TGTGCCAGCAGCTTAGAGAGGGGTTCCTACGAGCAGTACTTC. This codes for CASSLERGSYEQYF. The rearrangement joins TRBV7-2 to TRBJ2-7; D is possibly TRBD1 or TRBD2 (5 bases each). Germline CDR1 SGHTA, CDR2 FQGNSA. Trimming left V 1 base short and J 1 base short, with 8 bases between. The CDR3 covers 14 residues.

The rearrangement links TRBV6-1 to TRBJ2-3; D remains ambiguous. CDR1 is MNHNS and CDR2 is SASEGT in the germline V gene. The CDR3 extends over 14 amino acids. V lost 6 bases, J lost 5 bases, and 15 bases lay in between. The CDR3 bases are TGTGCCAGCAGGAGAGGAGTTATTGGAGATACGCAGTATTTT. This sequence encodes CASRRGVIGDTQYF.

The table lists this clonotype with many counts. This sequence joins TRBV7-2 and TRBJ2-5; D possibly corresponds to TRBD1 (6 bases). V dropped 5 bases and J dropped 2 bases, with 15 bases sitting between them. The CDR3 sequence is 15 residues long. In germline, CDR1 is SGHTA, CDR2 FQGNSA. The CDR3 spells CASSHWGTPQETQYF. In DNA, the CDR3 is TGTGCCAGCAGCCACTGGGGGACACCTCAAGAGACCCAGTACTTC.

This clonotype turned up a few times. V gene TRBV11-2 combines with J gene TRBJ2-2; a possible D gene is TRBD1 (7 bases). The CDR3 is made up of 15 amino acids. Germline V gene sequence: CDR1 SGHAT, CDR2 FQNNGV. The V gene lost 6 bases and the J gene lost 8 bases, with 19 bases spanning the gap. CDR3 amino acids: CASRRDSMVQGELFF. CDR3 nucleotide sequence: TGTGCCAGCAGGCGGGACAGTATGGTCCAGGGGGAGCTGTTTTTT. The variable domain in full, with the rest retrieved from reference TRBV11-2 and TRBJ2-2, is EAGVAQSPRYKIIEKRQSVAFWCNPISGHATLYWYQQILGQGPKLLIQFQNNGVVDDSQLPKDRFSAERLKGVDSTLKIQPAKLEDSAVYLCASRRDSMVQGELFFGEGSRLTVL.

This clonotype was found a few times. The rearrangement links TRBV12-3 or TRBV12-4 to TRBJ2-5; perhaps TRBD1 as D (6 bases). This CDR3 comprises 15 residues. With 6 bases removed from V and 5 bases from J, the gap between germline ends came to 19 bases. CDR3 sequence reads: CASRTTQGNLETQYF. The DNA for the CDR3 is TGTGCCAGCAGAACGACCCAGGGGAACCTGGAGACCCAGTACTTC.

The sample holds a few counts of this clonotype. The chain is built from TRBV6-5 and TRBJ2-3; unclear D gene. CDR1 is MNHEY and CDR2 is SVGAGI in the germline V gene. This CDR3 has 13 residues. Deletions cut 2 bases from V and 2 bases from J, with 5 bases between. The DNA for the CDR3 is TGTGCCAGCAGTTACCTAAACACAGATACGCAGTATTTT. Translation gives CASSYLNTDTQYF.